The 17 T cell receptor beta chains below come from one sample, sequenced in a study of shared T cell receptors in the human thymus. Only in-frame clones appear in the TCRdb table, and some are missing; sequencing was by immunoSEQ multiplex PCR. The data show roughly 410,000 clones, approximately 95% seen once. The specimen sequenced was thymocytes. All receptors derive from a human donor.

The chain carries TRBV10-2 and TRBJ1-5; 8 bases are a match to TRBD1. Germline values: CDR1 WSHSY, CDR2 SAAADI. V shed 5 bases and J 6 bases; nucleotides not matched to a gene: 3. There are 13 residues in the CDR3. The CDR3 region is CASSRTGCQPQHF. The DNA of the CDR3 is TGCGCCAGCAGTAGGACAGGGTGTCAGCCCCAGCATTTT.

The chain carries TRBV9 and TRBJ1-5, with 7 bases fitting TRBD1. With 4 bases clipped from V and 9 bases from J, the junction kept 13 bases outside the gene matches. Looked up from germline, CDR1 is SGDLS and CDR2 is YYNGEE. This CDR3 comprises 15 residues. CDR3 DNA sequence: TGTGCCAGCAGCTCCTCGGGGGACCCAGGGGGGCCCCAGCATTTT. Residues: CASSSSGDPGGPQHF. Based on the CDR3 plus reference TRBV9 and TRBJ1-5, the full variable domain is DSGVTQTPKHLITATGQRVTLRCSPRSGDLSVYWYQQSLDQGLQFLIQYYNGEERAKGNILERFSAQQFPDLHSELNLSSLELGDSALYFCASSSSGDPGGPQHFGDGTRLSIL.

V usage is TRBV4-2 and J usage is TRBJ2-6; perhaps TRBD2 as D (5 bases). Trimming cost V 1 base and J 1 base, with 11 bases left between them. This CDR3 region has 17 residues. Per germline, CDR1 LGHNA and CDR2 YNFKEQ. CDR3 loop: CASSQAAGGSGANVLTF. The CDR3 DNA reads as TGTGCCAGCAGCCAAGCCGCGGGTGGTTCTGGGGCCAACGTCCTGACTTTC.

V is TRBV7-3 and J is TRBJ2-1, with D perhaps matching TRBD2 (5 bases). This CDR3 has 15 amino acids. Trimming removed 0 bases from V and 6 bases from J, with 12 bases in between. Germline V gene data show CDR1 as SGHTA and CDR2 as FQGTGA. The CDR3 loop is CASSLTSRGGNEQFF. For the CDR3, the DNA is TGTGCCAGCAGCTTAACTAGTCGGGGTGGCAATGAGCAGTTCTTC.

The V and J genes are TRBV7-2 and TRBJ1-5; 9 bases are shared with TRBD1. The CDR3 is made up of 15 amino acids. The ends lost 5 bases at V and 5 bases at J; junction bases unmatched: 7. CDR1 and CDR2 from the germline V gene are SGHTA and FQGNSA. CDR3 in DNA: TGTGCCAGCAGCCCGGACAGGGGAGTACATCAGCCCCAGCATTTT. Translating gives CASSPDRGVHQPQHF.

This sequence joins TRBV30 and TRBJ1-2, with TRBD1 as a possible D gene (6 bases). This CDR3 is 17 amino acids long. The V and J ends lost 0 bases and 4 bases respectively, with 21 bases between them. The V gene's germline CDR1 is GTSNPN and CDR2 SVGIG (reference sequence). This chain's CDR3 is CAWSVRKGDRQGYGYTF. In nucleotides, the CDR3 is TGTGCCTGGAGTGTAAGGAAGGGGGACCGCCAGGGCTATGGCTACACCTTC.

The V call is TRBV5-1, the J call TRBJ2-7; D gene uncertain. CDR1 and CDR2 (germline): SGHRS, YFSETQ. This CDR3 is built from 16 residues. The ends were cut back, 1 base at V and 1 base at J, with 15 bases in the middle. The CDR3 sequence: CASSLIGYGLSYEQYF. DNA for the CDR3: TGCGCCAGCAGCTTGATCGGTTACGGCCTTTCCTACGAGCAGTACTTC.

This clone appeared once. The chain is built from TRBV29-1 and TRBJ1-4, with a tentative D call TRBD1 (6 bases). The germline V and J ends were trimmed by 6 bases and 8 bases, with 16 bases remaining between them. CDR3 length: 13 residues. Germline V lookup: CDR1 SQVTM, CDR2 ANQGSEA. The CDR3 reads CSVAQGLKEKLFF. In nucleotides, the CDR3 is TGCAGCGTGGCCCAGGGGCTAAAGGAAAAACTGTTTTTT.

This sequence joins TRBV18 and TRBJ2-7, with TRBD2 as a possible D gene (6 bases). The V gene's germline CDR1 is KGHSH and CDR2 LQKENI. Deletions cut 0 bases from V and 2 bases from J, with 23 bases between. The CDR3 has 19 residues. The chain's CDR3 is CASSPPRDDGGVGTYEQYF. CDR3 nucleotides: TGTGCCAGCTCACCACCTCGTGATGACGGAGGGGTTGGGACCTACGAGCAGTACTTC.

The gene calls are TRBV7-8 and TRBJ1-1; D remains ambiguous. The CDR3 extends over 15 amino acids. Between the trimmed V and J ends, which lost 5 bases and 8 bases, there was a span of 21 bases. CDR1 and CDR2 from the germline V gene are SGHVS and FQNEAQ. In nucleotides, the CDR3 is TGTGCCAGCAGCAGCGGGTTTGATGGGCATCGGGAAGCTTTCTTT. It yields the protein CASSSGFDGHREAFF.

The V gene is TRBV28, the J gene TRBJ2-7; D is undetermined. V lost 7 bases, J lost 8 bases, and 36 bases lay in between. Germline-derived CDR1 and CDR2 are MDHEN and SYDVKM. The CDR3 is 19 amino acids. CDR3 coding DNA: TGTGCCAGCAACACCTTATTCGGCGAGGAAGGGTCCGAGCTTCGGAAGCAGTACTTC. Its translation is CASNTLFGEEGSELRKQYF.

The chain combines TRBV28 with TRBJ2-5; 8 bases match TRBD2. Trimming removed 3 bases from V and 3 bases from J; junction bases left unmatched: 18. Germline values: CDR1 MDHEN, CDR2 SYDVKM. The CDR3 has 19 amino acids. The CDR3 loop is CASSLPLGWGAGVKETQYF. CDR3 nucleotide sequence: TGTGCCAGCAGTTTGCCCTTAGGGTGGGGAGCGGGGGTGAAAGAGACCCAGTACTTC. The variable domain in full, with the rest retrieved from reference TRBV28 and TRBJ2-5, is DVKVTQSSRYLVKRTGEKVFLECVQDMDHENMFWYRQDPGLGLRLIYFSYDVKMKEKGDIPEGYSVSREKKERFSLILESASTNQTSMYLCASSLPLGWGAGVKETQYFGPGTRLLVL.

V gene TRBV21-1 combines with J gene TRBJ2-5; the table's D gene call, TRBD1, was not cross checked with the DNA. TRBV21-1 is listed as a pseudogene. The CDR3 totals 15 residues. CDR3: CASSGGQGGQETQYF. As DNA, the CDR3 is TGTGCCAGCAGCGGGGGACAGGGAGGCCAAGAGACCCAGTACTTC.

This rearrangement joins TRBV28 to TRBJ1-1, with a tentative D call TRBD1 (6 bases). V dropped 6 bases and J dropped 8 bases, with 16 bases sitting between them. The CDR3 contains 13 residues. Per the germline V gene, CDR1 is MDHEN and CDR2 is SYDVKM. CDR3 loop: CASSPGDSWEAFF. The CDR3 bases are TGTGCCAGCAGCCCAGGGGACTCCTGGGAAGCTTTCTTT.

The rearrangement links TRBV14 to TRBJ2-7, with 7 bases fitting TRBD1. V lost 0 bases, J lost 2 bases, and 7 bases stayed unmatched. This CDR3 comprises 16 residues. CDR1 is SGHDN and CDR2 is FVKESK in the germline V gene. This CDR3 reads CASSQDLHRGAYEQYF. The DNA of the CDR3 is TGTGCCAGCAGCCAAGATTTACACAGGGGAGCCTACGAGCAGTACTTC.

V usage is TRBV28 and J usage is TRBJ1-3; D possibly corresponds to TRBD1 (5 bases). The CDR3 has 15 amino acids. Germline CDR1 MDHEN, CDR2 SYDVKM. Trimming left V 8 bases short and J 4 bases short, with 18 bases between. The CDR3, as DNA: TGTGCCAGCCGGCAAGGGGTATCGTTGGGAAACACCATATATTTT. Its protein product is CASRQGVSLGNTIYF.

The chain couples TRBV4-1 to TRBJ1-5; D unresolved. Germline assignment: CDR1 MGHRA and CDR2 YSYEKL. The CDR3 loop spans 14 amino acids. Between the trimmed V and J ends, which lost 3 bases and 2 bases, there was a span of 8 bases. DNA of the CDR3: TGCGCCAGCAGCCAGTCGGTGGGCAATCAGCCCCAGCATTTT. Protein product: CASSQSVGNQPQHF.